This T cell receptor beta chain was sequenced during a study of blood T cell repertoires in COVID-19. Turning to the study itself: From the United States, Italy and Spain came samples of acute and convalescent COVID-19.

As handled by the study authors: Estimation of nucleated cell counts was performed using reference gene primer amplification. Libraries were prepared by immunoSEQ multiplex PCR; TCRdb keeps only in-frame clonotypes and omits some of them. V, J and clone size are taken as reported in that table, and D and trimming were inferred from the DNA itself. The sample consists of about 200,000 clones, around nine tenths of them appearing once. The ends were cut back, 5 bases at V and 0 bases at J, with 16 bases in the middle. The CDR3 has 16 residues. CDR1 is SEHNR, CDR2 FQNEAQ, per germline (reference sequence). This clone was recorded a few times.

The chain combines TRBV7-9 with TRBJ1-1; perhaps TRBD1 as D (6 bases). The source of this sequence is a man in his fifties or sixties with active or convalescent COVID-19. The source material was peripheral blood. The CDR3 spells CASSRGRGNMNTEAFF. The CDR3 DNA follows: TGTGCCAGCAGCCGGGGCAGGGGCAATATGAACACTGAAGCTTTCTTT.